A single sample gave rise to the 9 T cell receptor beta chains below, sequenced in a study of T cells in Graves' hyperthyroidism and ophthalmopathy. TCR beta CDR3 sequences were amplified from RNA transcripts. The TCR CDR3 was amplified in a first-round RT-PCR using the HTBI primer set. TCRdb reprocessed the multiplex PCR reads via MiXCR and lists one record per CDR3 protein. Of 500,000 or so distinct CDR3 sequences detected, approximately 17% appear once; the ten largest clones hold roughly a sixth. Material for sequencing was blood. The receptors originated from a young woman with Graves' ophthalmopathy.

Comment on this clonotype: With a much larger clone just one base away, this may be a read error. CDR3 sequence: CASSLARTGVNEQYF. As DNA, the CDR3 is TGTGCCAGCAGCTTAGCCAGGACAGGGGTCAATGAGCAGTACTTC. V and J are TRBV11-2 and TRBJ2-7, with 9 bases fitting TRBD1. CDR1 SGHAT and CDR2 FQNNGV come from the germline V gene. CDR3 length equals 15 residues. V lost 1 base to trimming and J lost 7 bases; unmatched junction nucleotides: 8.

The V and J genes are TRBV5-5 and TRBJ2-5, with D possibly matching TRBD2 (5 bases). The CDR3 covers 15 residues. Germline V lookup: CDR1 SGHKS, CDR2 YYEKEE (reference sequence). V was pared by 0 bases and J by 4 bases, with 13 bases between. CDR3 region: CASSLGAGRGETQYF. The CDR3 coding sequence is TGTGCCAGCAGCTTGGGGGCCGGCCGGGGAGAGACCCAGTACTTC.

This sequence joins TRBV10-3 and TRBJ2-1, with 10 bases that match TRBD2. The CDR3 is 15 residues long. V was pared by 4 bases and J by 0 bases, with 0 bases of the junction left unmatched. CDR1 and CDR2 from the germline V gene are ENHRY and SYGVKD. The DNA of the CDR3 is TGTGCCATCAGTGCTAGCGGGAGCTCCTACAATGAGCAGTTCTTC. Translation gives CAISASGSSYNEQFF.

This clonotype was observed at least ten times. This chain's CDR3 is CASTSKGKVAKEQFF. The CDR3 bases are TGTGCCAGCACCTCCAAGGGGAAGGTAGCGAAGGAGCAGTTCTTC. The chain combines TRBV28 with TRBJ2-1; D assignment may be TRBD1 or TRBD2 (5 bases each). Germline V CDR1 and CDR2: MDHEN, SYDVKM. Trimming shortened V by 7 bases and J by 10 bases, and 23 bases separated the two germline ends. The CDR3 consists of 15 residues.

Only a few counts were recorded for this clonotype. The chain recombines TRBV2 with TRBJ1-6, with 7 bases aligning to TRBD1. J was trimmed by 9 bases and V by 3 bases; bases with no gene match: 8. CDR1 is SNHLY and CDR2 is FYNNEI in the germline V gene. The CDR3 is 15 residues long. The DNA for the CDR3 is TGTGCCAGCAGTGAGTTGGCAGGGGGTTTTTCACCCCTCCACTTT. The encoded protein is CASSELAGGFSPLHF.

The chain carries TRBV7-9 and TRBJ2-6; D is tentatively TRBD1 or TRBD2 (5 bases each). Deletions cut 10 bases from V and 0 bases from J, with 10 bases between. The germline V gene has CDR1 SEHNR and CDR2 FQNEAQ (reference sequence). This CDR3 region has 14 residues. CDR3 nucleotides: TGTGCCACTACGGGGCTCTCTGGGGCCAACGTCCTGACTTTC. Its translation: CATTGLSGANVLTF.

This clonotype was detected only a few times. The rearrangement joins TRBV28 to TRBJ1-4, with D maybe TRBD1 (6 bases). Germline CDR1 and CDR2: MDHEN and SYDVKM. The CDR3 has 22 amino acids. With 3 bases removed from V and 0 bases from J, the gap between germline ends came to 29 bases. The CDR3 DNA follows: TGTGCCAGCAGTTTTCGCGGTGGCCGAAGAGGGGGACACTTTGCAACTAATGAAAAACTGTTTTTT. Its protein product is CASSFRGGRRGGHFATNEKLFF.

The rearrangement uses TRBV7-2 and TRBJ1-3; D is uncertain. CDR3 length: 15 amino acids. V shed 8 bases and J shed 0 bases, with 14 bases lying between them. CDR1 is SGHTA and CDR2 is FQGNSA in the germline V gene. The CDR3 nucleotides read TGTGCCAGCTCCACGGGTCTTCTCTCTGGAAACACCATATATTTT. Translating gives CASSTGLLSGNTIYF.

At least ten counts were recorded for this clonotype. The chain couples TRBV3-1 to TRBJ1-1; D is ambiguous. The germline CDR1 and CDR2 sequences are LGHDT and YNNKEL (reference sequence). V was cut by 4 bases and J by 5 bases, with 14 bases left in between. The CDR3 length is 14 residues. The CDR3 loop is CASSRLEGRTEAFF. CDR3 DNA sequence: TGTGCCAGCAGCCGATTAGAAGGGAGAACTGAAGCTTTCTTT.